These 18 T cell receptor beta chains originate from one sample sequenced in a study of shared clonotypes between healthy human individuals. Selected positively for CCR7 and CD45RO-negative, naive CD8 cells excluded terminally differentiated effector memory CD45RA+ cells. TCRdb's table, derived via immunoSEQ multiplex PCR, lists solely in-frame clones and lacks some. The repertoire holds some 600,000 clones, roughly 96% seen once, with about 0.12% in the top ten. Sequences were obtained from naive CD8+ T cells sorted from blood. These receptors all come from a woman younger than 45 in good health.

The V call is TRBV6-1, the J call TRBJ2-7, with D perhaps TRBD1 (7 bases). This CDR3 is 17 amino acids long. Trimming left V 2 bases short and J 3 bases short, with 20 bases between. Germline values: CDR1 MNHNS, CDR2 SASEGT. The CDR3, as DNA: TGTGCCAGCAGTGAATCCTCCTGGGGGGACAGACTCTACGAGCAGTACTTC. Translated: CASSESSWGDRLYEQYF.

The CDR3 DNA reads TGCGCCAGCAGCACTTTCAGGGGGCAAACTGAAGCTTTCTTT. Translation: CASSTFRGQTEAFF. This chain joins TRBV5-1 and TRBJ1-1, with 8 bases matching TRBD1. The V gene's germline CDR1 is SGHRS and CDR2 YFSETQ. With 4 bases clipped from V and 5 bases from J, the junction kept 7 bases outside the gene matches. The length of the CDR3 is 14 residues.

The chain has TRBV5-6 and TRBJ2-1; D uncertain. There are 15 residues in the CDR3. With 2 bases removed from V and 8 bases from J, the gap between germline ends came to 17 bases. Germline lookup yields CDR1 SGHDT and CDR2 YYEEEE. The CDR3 here is CASSFSGLEEYEQFF. CDR3 in DNA: TGTGCCAGCAGCTTTTCGGGCCTCGAAGAGTATGAGCAGTTCTTC.

The chain has TRBV11-1 and TRBJ2-3; D is unresolved. There are 11 residues in the CDR3. Germline assignment: CDR1 SGHAT and CDR2 FQDESV (reference sequence). Trimming took 3 bases from V and 2 from J, leaving 0 bases between them. The CDR3 coding sequence is TGTGCCAGCAGCTTCACAGATACGCAGTATTTT. This sequence encodes CASSFTDTQYF. Drawing the rest from reference TRBV11-1 and TRBJ2-3, the complete variable domain is EAEVAQSPRYKITEKSQAVAFWCDPISGHATLYWYRQILGQGPELLVQFQDESVVDDSQLPKDRFSAERLKGVDSTLKIQPAELGDSAMYLCASSFTDTQYFGPGTRLTVL.

The chain links TRBV19 to TRBJ2-2; D may be TRBD2 (6 bases). Trimming left V 5 bases short and J 3 bases short, with 10 bases between. Germline V CDR1 and CDR2: LNHDA, SQIVND (reference sequence). The CDR3 runs 14 residues. CDR3 in DNA: TGTGCCAGTAGTTCGGACTACTACACCGGGGAGCTGTTTTTT. Encoded protein: CASSSDYYTGELFF.

The genes are TRBV6-1 and TRBJ1-2; perhaps TRBD1 as D (6 bases). CDR1 is MNHNS and CDR2 is SASEGT in the germline V gene. The CDR3 extends over 13 amino acids. Trimming removed 4 bases at V and 2 bases at J, with 8 bases between. The CDR3, as DNA: TGTGCCAGCAGTGGGACAGTCAACTATGGCTACACCTTC. It translates to CASSGTVNYGYTF.

V usage is TRBV28 and J usage is TRBJ1-2, with D hard to call. Germline CDR1 reads MDHEN; CDR2 reads SYDVKM. V was trimmed by 2 bases and J by 4 bases, leaving 14 bases between them. The CDR3 is made up of 15 amino acids. CDR3 amino acids: CASSLGGWGGYGYTF. As DNA, the CDR3 is TGTGCCAGCAGTTTAGGTGGTTGGGGAGGCTATGGCTACACCTTC.

The rearrangement uses TRBV28 and TRBJ2-5; TRBD1 matches at 9 bases. The J call may be incorrect, as the DNA end agrees better with TRBJ2-7. The CDR3 loop spans 15 amino acids. The germline V gene encodes CDR1 MDHEN and CDR2 SYDVKM. The CDR3 sequence: CASTETGGYGYEQYF. Here the CDR3 DNA reads TGTGCCAGCACCGAAACAGGGGGCTATGGTTACGAGCAGTACTTC.

This clone has only one observation. V is TRBV6-5 and J is TRBJ2-7; unclear D gene. The V end was cut by 2 bases, the J end by 3 bases, with 8 bases between. This CDR3 has 13 residues. Germline V gene data show CDR1 as MNHEY and CDR2 as SVGAGI. The CDR3 sequence is CASSYKQDYEQYF. The CDR3 DNA sequence: TGTGCCAGCAGTTACAAGCAGGACTACGAGCAGTACTTC.

The rearrangement links TRBV19 to TRBJ2-5; 9 bases agree with TRBD2. The ends lost 5 bases at V and 4 bases at J; junction bases unmatched: 8. The length of the CDR3 is 15 residues. Germline V CDR1 and CDR2: LNHDA, SQIVND (reference sequence). CDR3 region: CASSVLAGVGETQYF. The CDR3 nucleotides are TGTGCCAGTAGTGTCTTAGCGGGAGTGGGAGAGACCCAGTACTTC.

Remarks on this clone: Other DNA sequences of this sample code for an identical CDR3. This chain connects TRBV27 to TRBJ2-7, with unresolved D. V lost 3 bases to trimming and J lost 3 bases, with 9 bases between them. This CDR3 is built from 13 residues. CDR1 is MNHEY, CDR2 SMNVEV, per germline (reference sequence). CDR3 coding DNA: TGTGCCAGCAGTTTGGGCCCCAGCTACGAGCAGTACTTC. Protein product: CASSLGPSYEQYF.

In the case of this clone: Mismatch with germline at one junction end may stem from a read error. This chain links TRBV23-1 with TRBJ1-2; D is unresolved. TRBV23-1 is designated an ORF whose function remains uncertain. The CDR3 has 9 residues. Here the CDR3 reads CASSRTAPF. The CDR3 coding sequence is TGCGCCAGCAGTCGTACGGCTCCCTTC.

This clone was seen only once. Here the CDR3 reads CSVADELYRTGSTGELFF. CDR3 nucleotide sequence: TGCAGCGTTGCCGACGAACTTTATCGGACAGGGAGCACCGGGGAGCTGTTTTTT. The chain uses TRBV29-1 and TRBJ2-2; 8 bases line up with TRBD1. The CDR3 covers 18 residues. Germline V gives CDR1 SQVTM, CDR2 ANQGSEA. J was trimmed by 4 bases and V by 4 bases; bases with no gene match: 17.

The chain employs TRBV4-2 and TRBJ2-2; D is uncertain. Germline loops: CDR1 LGHNA, CDR2 YNFKEQ. V lost 2 bases, J lost 9 bases, and 7 bases lay in between. The CDR3 is 12 amino acids. CDR3 in amino acids: CASSQPDRELFF. CDR3 coding DNA: TGTGCCAGCAGCCAACCGGACCGGGAGCTGTTTTTT.

On this clone itself: The same CDR3 is also encoded by other DNA sequences in this sample. The chain couples TRBV27 to TRBJ2-1; no definite D call. V was cut by 3 bases and J by 4 bases, with 10 bases left in between. The CDR3 spans 14 residues. Germline-derived CDR1 and CDR2 are MNHEY and SMNVEV (reference sequence). CDR3 residues: CASSFSGSYNEQFF. For the CDR3, the DNA is TGTGCCAGCAGTTTCTCTGGGTCATACAATGAGCAGTTCTTC.

Turning to this clone: Additional DNA sequences in this sample encode the identical CDR3. The chain has TRBV11-2 and TRBJ2-7, with TRBD1 as a possible D gene (5 bases). V lost 5 bases, J lost 0 bases, and 5 bases lay in between. Germline assignment: CDR1 SGHAT and CDR2 FQNNGV. This CDR3 is 12 amino acids long. The CDR3 is CASSGASYEQYF. In DNA form, the CDR3 reads TGTGCCAGCAGCGGGGCCTCCTACGAGCAGTACTTC.

J is TRBJ1-2 and V is TRBV5-6, with TRBD1 matching over 9 bases. J was trimmed by 2 bases and V by 0 bases; bases with no gene match: 2. Per germline, CDR1 SGHDT and CDR2 YYEEEE. This CDR3 is 15 amino acids long. The CDR3 DNA is TGTGCCAGCAGCTTGGGGACAGGGGTAAACTATGGCTACACCTTC. Translating it yields CASSLGTGVNYGYTF.

V and J are TRBV5-6 and TRBJ1-1, with 9 bases identical to TRBD1. V dropped 0 bases and J dropped 5; count of bases not matched to a gene: 5. Germline-derived CDR1 and CDR2 are SGHDT and YYEEEE. The length of the CDR3 is 15 residues. CDR3 nucleotide sequence: TGTGCCAGCAGCTTGGACGACAGGGGGTGGACTGAAGCTTTCTTT. This gives the protein CASSLDDRGWTEAFF.